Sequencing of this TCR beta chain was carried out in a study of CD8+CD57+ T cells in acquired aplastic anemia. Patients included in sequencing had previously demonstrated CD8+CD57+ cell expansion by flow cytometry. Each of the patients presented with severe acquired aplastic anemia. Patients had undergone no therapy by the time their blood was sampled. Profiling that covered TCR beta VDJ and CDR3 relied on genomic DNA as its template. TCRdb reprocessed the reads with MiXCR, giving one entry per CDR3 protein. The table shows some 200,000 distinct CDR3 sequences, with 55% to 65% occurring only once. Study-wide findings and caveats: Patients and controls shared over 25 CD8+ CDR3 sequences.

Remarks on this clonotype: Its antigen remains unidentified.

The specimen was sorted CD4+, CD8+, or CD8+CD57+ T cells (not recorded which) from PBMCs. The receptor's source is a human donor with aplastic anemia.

As DNA, the CDR3 is TGTGCCAGCAGCCGCGGGGGGCTCTCCTACGAGCAGTACTTC. This codes for CASSRGGLSYEQYF. The V gene is TRBV4-2, the J gene TRBJ2-7; 8 nucleotides line up with TRBD2. Germline V gene sequence: CDR1 LGHNA, CDR2 YNFKEQ. V lost 4 bases, J lost 0 bases, and 2 bases stayed unmatched. The CDR3 covers 14 residues.